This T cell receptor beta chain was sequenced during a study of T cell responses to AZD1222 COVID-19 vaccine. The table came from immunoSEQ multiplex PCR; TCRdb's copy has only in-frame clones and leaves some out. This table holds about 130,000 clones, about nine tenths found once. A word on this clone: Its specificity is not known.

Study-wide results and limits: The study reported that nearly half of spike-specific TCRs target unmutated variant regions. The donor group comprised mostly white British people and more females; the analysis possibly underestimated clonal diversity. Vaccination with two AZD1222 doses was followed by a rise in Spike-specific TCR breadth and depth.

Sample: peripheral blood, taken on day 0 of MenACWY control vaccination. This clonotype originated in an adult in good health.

Written as DNA, the CDR3 is TGTGCCAGCAGCCCCGTGGGCGTAAATGAAAAACTGTTTTTT. As protein: CASSPVGVNEKLFF. This sequence joins TRBV7-2 and TRBJ1-4; no definite D call. Germline V lookup: CDR1 SGHTA, CDR2 FQGNSA. V was shortened by 5 bases and J by 5 bases, with 12 bases between the two germline ends. The length of the CDR3 is 14 residues. The full variable domain, in which reference TRBV7-2 and TRBJ1-4 provide the parts outside the CDR3, is GAGVSQSPSNKVTEKGKDVELRCDPISGHTALYWYRQSLGQGLEFLIYFQGNSAPDKSGLPSDRFSAERTGGSVSTLTIQRTQQEDSAVYLCASSPVGVNEKLFFGSGTQLSVL.